A single sample gave rise to the 10 T cell receptor beta chains below, sequenced in a study of Graves' ophthalmopathy and Graves' hyperthyroidism. RNA transcripts were the source from which TCR beta CDR3 regions were amplified. The first-round RT-PCR employed HTBI primers together with the Qiagen OneStep RT-PCR kit. A multiplex PCR was then performed as the second round. Each CDR3 protein is one row after TCRdb ran MiXCR on the multiplex PCR reads. The table shows 150,000 to 200,000 distinct CDR3 sequences, with approximately 40% occurring only once. Sequencing input: peripheral blood. The receptor set was obtained from a man aged 25 to 45 with Graves' ophthalmopathy.

This clonotype was found many times. The rearrangement uses TRBV20-1 and TRBJ1-5; 7 bases are shared with TRBD1. The V segment lost 5 bases and the J segment 0 bases; nucleotides outside the gene matches: 13. Germline lookup yields CDR1 DFQATT and CDR2 SNEGSKA (reference sequence). There are 17 residues in the CDR3. The CDR3 loop reads CSASPQGGDYSNQPQHF. For the CDR3, the DNA is TGCAGTGCTTCCCCCCAGGGGGGGGATTATAGCAATCAGCCCCAGCATTTT.

In its sample, this clonotype was seen many times. CDR3 DNA sequence: TGTGCCAGCAGCTCCCTGACAGGGCCTGAAGCTTTCTTT. Translated, it gives CASSSLTGPEAFF. The V call is TRBV9, the J call TRBJ1-1; 7 positions agree with TRBD1. The CDR3 totals 13 residues. CDR1 is SGDLS and CDR2 is YYNGEE in the germline V gene. The trim removed 4 bases at V and 6 bases at J, leaving 6 bases unmatched.

The chain has TRBV6-2 or TRBV6-3 and TRBJ1-1; 10 bases are shared with TRBD1. CDR1 is MNHEY and CDR2 is SVGEGT in the germline V gene. Losses at the gene ends were 1 base for V and 5 bases for J; bases not matched to a gene: 7. The CDR3 length is 16 residues. DNA for the CDR3: TGTGCCAGCAGTTACTTGAAGGGACAGGGGAGAACTGAAGCTTTCTTT. Protein: CASSYLKGQGRTEAFF.

This clonotype appeared many times. V is TRBV28 and J is TRBJ2-7, with D possibly matching TRBD1 (6 bases). This CDR3 region has 14 residues. Deletions cut 4 bases from V and 3 bases from J, with 13 bases between. Germline V lookup: CDR1 MDHEN, CDR2 SYDVKM. The CDR3 here is CASSSRGINYEQYF. As DNA, the CDR3 is TGTGCCAGCAGTTCTAGGGGGATTAACTACGAGCAGTACTTC.

This chain uses TRBV11-2 with TRBJ1-5, with 9 bases that match TRBD1. Trimming removed 4 bases from V and 3 bases from J; junction bases left unmatched: 7. The germline CDR1 and CDR2 sequences are SGHAT and FQNNGV. The CDR3 consists of 16 residues. The CDR3 nucleotides read TGTGCCAGCAGCTCCCACCGGGACAGGGACAATCAGCCCCAGCATTTT. Its translation is CASSSHRDRDNQPQHF.

This clonotype was observed at least ten times. Since a much larger clone is just one base distant, this may be a read error. V and J are TRBV7-8 and TRBJ2-7, with D hard to call. V was trimmed by 5 bases and J by 0 bases, leaving 2 bases between them. The V gene's germline CDR1 is SGHVS and CDR2 FQNEAQ. The CDR3 spans 11 residues. CDR3 residues: CASSASYEQYF. The DNA of the CDR3 is TGTGCCAGCAGCGCCTCCTACGAGCAGTACTTC.

This clonotype was observed many times. This chain connects TRBV2 to TRBJ2-7; 7 positions agree with TRBD2. V lost 3 bases, J lost 0 bases, and 11 bases stayed unmatched. The CDR3 runs 17 residues. Germline CDR1 SNHLY, CDR2 FYNNEI. The CDR3 spells CASSDVVVASGSYEQYF. The DNA for the CDR3 is TGTGCCAGCAGTGATGTGGTCGTGGCTAGCGGCTCCTACGAGCAGTACTTC.

With regard to this clonotype: A read error may produce the germline difference seen at one junction end. V is TRBV6-2 or TRBV6-3 and J is TRBJ2-7, with 7 bases identical to TRBD1. Germline loops: CDR1 MNHEY, CDR2 SVGEGT. The CDR3 is 12 amino acids. The CDR3 nucleotides read TGTGCCAGCAGTTACCCCGACAGGGAGAAGCACTTC. Translating it yields CASSYPDREKHF.

This clonotype was observed a handful of times. This rearrangement joins TRBV27 to TRBJ1-6; D call uncertain. V dropped 3 bases and J dropped 11 bases, with 14 bases sitting between them. CDR1 MNHEY and CDR2 SMNVEV come from the germline V gene (reference sequence). This CDR3 has 14 amino acids. CDR3 amino acids: CASSLKVLGTPLHF. The CDR3 DNA is TGTGCCAGCAGTTTGAAAGTGCTCGGGACACCCCTCCACTTT.

The chain employs TRBV20-1 and TRBJ2-7, with 7 bases fitting TRBD2. The CDR3 length is 13 residues. V was pared by 0 bases and J by 9 bases, with 8 bases of the junction left unmatched. Per germline, CDR1 DFQATT and CDR2 SNEGSKA (reference sequence). CDR3 bases: TGCAGTGCTAGAGATCACCGTTGGGGGGGGCAGTACTTC. Amino acids: CSARDHRWGGQYF.